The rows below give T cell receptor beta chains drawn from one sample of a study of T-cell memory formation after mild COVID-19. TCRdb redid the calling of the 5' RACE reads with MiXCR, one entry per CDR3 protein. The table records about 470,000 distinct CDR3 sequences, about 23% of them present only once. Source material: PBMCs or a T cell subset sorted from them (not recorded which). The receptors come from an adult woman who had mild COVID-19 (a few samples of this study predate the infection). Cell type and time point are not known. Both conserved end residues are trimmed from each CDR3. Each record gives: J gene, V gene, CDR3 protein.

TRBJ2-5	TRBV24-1	ATSDSRLAGGLGETQY
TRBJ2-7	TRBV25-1	ASSPPPAGVVYEQY
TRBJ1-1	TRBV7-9	ASSLHGQNTEAF
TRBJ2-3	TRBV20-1	SATTYKGAGTDTQY
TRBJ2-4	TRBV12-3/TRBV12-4	ASSPRHSDNWLAKNIQY
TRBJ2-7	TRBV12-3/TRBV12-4	ASSLQGGAYEQY
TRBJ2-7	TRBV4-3	ASSPRGSGDEQY
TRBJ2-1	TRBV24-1	ATSDTGLAGLYNEQF
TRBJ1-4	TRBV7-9	ASSVGANEKLF
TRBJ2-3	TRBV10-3	AIAGGSSTDTQY
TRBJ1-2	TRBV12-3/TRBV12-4	ASSRGQHYGYT
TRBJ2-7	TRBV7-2	ASSSSLGSSYEQY
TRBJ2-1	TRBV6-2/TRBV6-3	ASSYGGHPYNEQF
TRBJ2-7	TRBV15	ATSRGQGAYEQY
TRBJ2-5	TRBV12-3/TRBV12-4	ASSLEFRLYETQY
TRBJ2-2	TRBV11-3	ASSLESGTGELF
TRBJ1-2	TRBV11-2	ASSSGVVGGGYT
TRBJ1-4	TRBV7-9	ASSQGQGNEKLF
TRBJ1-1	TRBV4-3	ASSQESLLMNTEAF
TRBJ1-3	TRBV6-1	ASGKGQGSFSGNTIY
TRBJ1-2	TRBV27	ASSPLKGFGYGYT
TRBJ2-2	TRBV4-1	ASTRLAGGLSTGELF
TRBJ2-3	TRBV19	ASSTTGTTDTQY
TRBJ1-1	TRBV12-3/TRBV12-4	ASSFPRLSTEAF
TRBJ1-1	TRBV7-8	ASSQSGDTEAF
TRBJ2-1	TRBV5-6	ASSSGTIHEQF
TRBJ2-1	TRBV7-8	ASQQRTGSYNEQF